This entry concerns a single TCR beta chain. The record originates from a study of blood T cell repertoires in COVID-19. In the original processing: How many nucleated cells were present was estimated from reference gene primer amplification. Generated by immunoSEQ multiplex PCR, the TCRdb table keeps only in-frame clones and is missing some. For V, J and clone size, that table is used; D and trimming come from the DNA. The data contain 40,000 to 60,000 clones, 80% to 90% of them singletons. Germline CDR1 SGHRS, CDR2 YFSETQ. The junction had 8 bases not matched to a gene; V was cut back by 6 bases and J by 1 base. This CDR3 region has 15 residues.

Material: peripheral blood. The TCR originated in an elderly woman with COVID-19, enrolled during active disease. This rearrangement joins TRBV5-1 to TRBJ1-2, with 8 positions matching TRBD1. The CDR3 here is CASTGQGGFNYGYTF. The CDR3 nucleotides read TGCGCCAGCACCGGACAGGGAGGGTTTAACTATGGCTACACCTTC.